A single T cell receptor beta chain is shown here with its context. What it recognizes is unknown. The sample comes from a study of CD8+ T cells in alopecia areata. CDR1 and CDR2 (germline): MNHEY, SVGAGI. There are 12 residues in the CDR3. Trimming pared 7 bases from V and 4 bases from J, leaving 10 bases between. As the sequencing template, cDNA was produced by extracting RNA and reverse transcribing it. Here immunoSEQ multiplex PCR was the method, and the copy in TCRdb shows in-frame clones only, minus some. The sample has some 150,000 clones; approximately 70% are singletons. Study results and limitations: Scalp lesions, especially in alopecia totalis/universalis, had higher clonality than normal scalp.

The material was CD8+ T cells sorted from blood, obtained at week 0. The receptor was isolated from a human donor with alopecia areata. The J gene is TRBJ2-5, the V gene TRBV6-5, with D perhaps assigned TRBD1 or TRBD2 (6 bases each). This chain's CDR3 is CASTKGGETQYF. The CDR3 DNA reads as TGTGCCAGCACCAAGGGGGGAGAGACCCAGTACTTC.